Shown below are 22 T cell receptor beta chains from a single sample sequenced in a study of control samples from healthy donors and cancer patients. Sequenced by immunoSEQ multiplex PCR; TCRdb stores in-frame clones only, minus some. The sample has about 140,000 clones, approximately 91% seen once; the top ten hold less than 5.5%. Specimen: blood. These receptors were taken from a man aged 25-40 years in good health.

The chain couples TRBV24-1 to TRBJ2-3; 9 bases line up with TRBD1. The CDR3 is 17 amino acids. V gave up 1 base and J gave up 5 bases; unmatched junction bases: 9. Germline V gene data show CDR1 as KGHDR and CDR2 as SFDVKD. In DNA, the CDR3 is TGTGCCACCAGTGATTTTACCGGGACAGGGCAGGTAGATACGCAGTATTTT. It is translated as CATSDFTGTGQVDTQYF.

J is TRBJ2-5 and V is TRBV6-6; no clear D gene. Trimming left V 7 bases short and J 1 base short, with 13 bases between. The CDR3 loop spans 14 amino acids. Looked up from germline, CDR1 is MNHNY and CDR2 is SVGAGI (reference sequence). The CDR3 reads CASTGFGSQETQYF. Here the CDR3 DNA reads TGTGCCAGCACCGGGTTCGGATCCCAAGAGACCCAGTACTTC.

The chain joins TRBV4-3 to TRBJ2-6; D tentatively fits TRBD1 or TRBD2 (5 bases each). This CDR3 is built from 17 residues. Per germline, CDR1 LGHNA and CDR2 YSLEER. V lost 1 base and J 2 bases, leaving 12 bases between the germline ends. The CDR3 nucleotides are TGCGCCAGCAGCCAAGTGCCGGGACGGCCTGGGGCCAACGTCCTGACTTTC. It translates to CASSQVPGRPGANVLTF.

The chain couples TRBV24-1 to TRBJ1-6; 7 bases are a match to TRBD1. Germline trimming cut 4 bases from V and 7 bases from J; bases unmatched to any gene: 12. CDR3 length: 17 residues. Looked up from germline, CDR1 is KGHDR and CDR2 is SFDVKD. The CDR3: CATSDPYRDSENSPLHF. CDR3 nucleotide sequence: TGTGCCACCAGTGACCCCTACCGGGACAGCGAAAATTCACCCCTCCACTTT.

The chain has TRBV4-1 and TRBJ2-2; no definite D call. Trimming removed 4 bases from V and 4 bases from J, with 4 bases in between. Germline V CDR1 and CDR2: MGHRA, YSYEKL. CDR3 length: 12 amino acids. The CDR3 coding sequence is TGCGCCAGCAGCCTGGGCACCGGGGAGCTGTTTTTT. It specifies CASSLGTGELFF.

The chain combines TRBV27 with TRBJ1-1, with D possibly TRBD1 on 6 matching bases. V gave up 2 bases and J gave up 3 bases, with 10 bases separating them. CDR1 is MNHEY, CDR2 SMNVEV, per germline (reference sequence). The CDR3 contains 14 residues. CDR3 loop: CASSLPGAYTEAFF. CDR3 in DNA: TGTGCCAGCAGTTTACCAGGGGCCTACACTGAAGCTTTCTTT.

The chain uses TRBV3-1 (or the pseudogene TRBV3-2) and TRBJ2-7; TRBD2 agrees at 8 bases. The germline CDR1 and CDR2 sequences are LGHDT and YNNKEL (reference sequence). With 1 base clipped from V and 4 bases from J, the junction kept 6 bases outside the gene matches. CDR3 length: 15 amino acids. The CDR3 sequence is CASSQALAGLYEQYF. The CDR3 region has the DNA TGTGCCAGCAGCCAAGCATTAGCGGGATTGTACGAGCAGTACTTC.

For this clone: The sample carries other DNA sequences with the same CDR3. V gene TRBV3-1 (or the pseudogene TRBV3-2) combines with J gene TRBJ1-1; D is perhaps TRBD1 (5 bases). The CDR3 contains 12 residues. Germline V gene sequence: CDR1 LGHDT, CDR2 YNNKEL (reference sequence). The germline V and J ends were trimmed by 1 base and 7 bases, with 7 bases remaining between them. The CDR3 spells CASSQGGGEAFF. The CDR3 region has the DNA TGTGCCAGCAGCCAAGGGGGGGGTGAAGCTTTCTTT.

The V and J genes are TRBV29-1 and TRBJ2-1, with D uncertain. The ends were cut back, 1 base at V and 2 bases at J, with 12 bases in the middle. The CDR3 totals 15 residues. The germline V gene has CDR1 SQVTM and CDR2 ANQGSEA. CDR3 in amino acids: CSVEATHSTYNEQFF. CDR3 in DNA: TGCAGCGTTGAAGCTACCCATTCAACCTACAATGAGCAGTTCTTC.

The chain is built from TRBV28 and TRBJ1-2, with a weak D call TRBD1 (6 bases). This CDR3 is 15 amino acids long. CDR1 MDHEN and CDR2 SYDVKM come from the germline V gene. Trimming stripped 3 bases from V and 2 bases from J, with 13 bases between. The CDR3 region has the DNA TGTGCCAGCAGTTTTCCAACAGGGCCGAACTATGGCTACACCTTC. Protein product: CASSFPTGPNYGYTF.

The genes are TRBV15 and TRBJ2-5; D is unresolved. The V end lost 0 bases, the J end lost 4 bases, and 6 bases lay between the germline ends. Germline V gives CDR1 LNHNV, CDR2 YYDKDF (reference sequence). The CDR3 sequence is 13 residues long. CDR3 coding DNA: TGTGCCACCAGCAGAGATTCCGCAGAGACCCAGTACTTC. It yields the protein CATSRDSAETQYF.

The chain carries TRBV14 and TRBJ2-1; D is unclear. The germline CDR1 and CDR2 sequences are SGHDN and FVKESK. The CDR3 spans 12 residues. V shed 5 bases and J shed 9 bases, with 11 bases lying between them. In DNA, the CDR3 is TGTGCCAGCAGCATCGGACCGCTTGAGCAGTTCTTC. It specifies CASSIGPLEQFF.

This clone was seen once. The chain is built from TRBV19 and TRBJ2-2; 8 nucleotides agree with TRBD2. The CDR3 is 16 amino acids. CDR1 is LNHDA and CDR2 is SQIVND in the germline V gene (reference sequence). The CDR3 DNA sequence: TGTGTTGAAACGACTACCGGGACTAGAAACACCGGGGAGCTGTTTTTT. Its translation is CVETTTGTRNTGELFF.

This clone was seen once. The genes are TRBV20-1 and TRBJ1-2; D is uncertain. CDR1 and CDR2 (germline): DFQATT, SNEGSKA (reference sequence). CDR3 length equals 11 residues. The V end lost 7 bases, the J end lost 4 bases, and 10 bases lay between the germline ends. The CDR3 sequence is CSVSEPYGYTF. DNA for the CDR3: TGCAGTGTATCGGAGCCCTATGGCTACACCTTC.

The chain couples TRBV27 to TRBJ2-3; the D is unclear. Germline lookup yields CDR1 MNHEY and CDR2 SMNVEV (reference sequence). The CDR3 length is 15 residues. The germline V and J ends were trimmed by 1 base and 4 bases, with 12 bases remaining between them. The CDR3 is CASSLWGILADTQYF. CDR3 DNA sequence: TGTGCCAGCAGTTTATGGGGTATATTGGCAGATACGCAGTATTTT.

The rearrangement links TRBV6-2 or TRBV6-3 to TRBJ1-5, with D possibly TRBD1 on 5 matching bases. The CDR3 is 14 amino acids. The ends were cut back, 6 bases at V and 6 bases at J, with 15 bases in the middle. From germline, CDR1 is MNHEY and CDR2 SVGEGT. In nucleotides, the CDR3 is TGTGCCAGCAGCCCCGGGGCAGGCAGTCAGCCCCAGCATTTT. It translates to CASSPGAGSQPQHF.

The chain carries TRBV7-9 and TRBJ2-7; 9 bases fit TRBD2. The ends lost 4 bases at V and 2 bases at J; junction bases unmatched: 9. Germline V gene sequence: CDR1 SEHNR, CDR2 FQNEAQ (reference sequence). This CDR3 comprises 16 residues. The CDR3 loop reads CASSYFPGLATYEQYF. The CDR3, as DNA: TGTGCCAGCAGCTATTTTCCGGGACTAGCAACCTACGAGCAGTACTTC.

The chain carries TRBV7-2 and TRBJ1-5; D uncertain. The V end was cut by 5 bases, the J end by 4 bases, with 15 bases between. The CDR3 sequence is 15 residues long. Germline assignment: CDR1 SGHTA and CDR2 FQGNSA. CDR3 sequence (DNA): TGTGCCAGCAGCCCGTCATCAACAGCAAATCAGCCCCAGCATTTT. Protein sequence: CASSPSSTANQPQHF.

The gene calls are TRBV27 and TRBJ2-7; 8 bases are shared with TRBD1. CDR1 and CDR2 (germline): MNHEY, SMNVEV (reference sequence). This CDR3 is 14 amino acids long. V lost 5 bases, J lost 4 bases, and 7 bases stayed unmatched. The DNA of the CDR3 is TGTGCCAGCAGTGCCTTCGGACAGGGATACGAGCAGTACTTC. Its translation: CASSAFGQGYEQYF.

This chain joins TRBV9 and TRBJ2-1; no firm D call. Germline CDR1 is SGDLS and CDR2 is YYNGEE. CDR3 size: 13 residues. V lost 0 bases and J 9 bases, leaving 10 bases between the germline ends. In DNA form, the CDR3 reads TGTGCCAGCAGCGTAGCTATGTACGGTGAGCAGTTCTTC. This sequence encodes CASSVAMYGEQFF.

V is TRBV4-2 and J is TRBJ2-1; TRBD2 agrees at 10 bases. CDR3 length equals 16 residues. J lost 6 bases, V lost 4 bases, and 9 bases had no gene match. Germline CDR1 is LGHNA and CDR2 is YNFKEQ. CDR3 sequence reads: CASSPATSGSTNEQFF. The CDR3 DNA reads TGTGCCAGCAGCCCCGCGACTAGCGGGTCAACCAATGAGCAGTTCTTC.

This rearrangement joins TRBV19 to TRBJ2-7; no clear D gene. Trimming pared 6 bases from V and 4 bases from J, leaving 10 bases between. Germline CDR1 LNHDA, CDR2 SQIVND (reference sequence). The CDR3 extends over 12 amino acids. For the CDR3, the DNA is TGTGCCAGTAGCCGACTTGGGTACGAGCAGTACTTC. Amino acid sequence: CASSRLGYEQYF.